The rows below give T cell receptor beta chains drawn from one sample of a study of response to subunit inactivated influenza vaccine. MiXCR, applied by TCRdb to the RT-PCR reads, yields one record per CDR3 protein. The data contain approximately 230,000 distinct CDR3 sequences, more than 10% of them seen just once; the ten biggest clones take up 7.8%. The sequenced sample was non-naive T cells sorted from PBMCs, obtained about 14 days before vaccination. These receptors were collected from a man aged 50 to 60 who received an inactivated influenza vaccine. Both conserved end residues are part of each CDR3. Each record gives: clone size, D gene, J gene, V gene, CDR3 protein, CDR3 DNA. D genes are given only for firm matches. The size field is filled for only some rows; it gives once, few, many or a size class.

>many|TRBD1|TRBJ1-1|TRBV12-3/TRBV12-4
CASSYGQGGRNTEAFF
TGTGCCAGCAGTTACGGACAGGGAGGTAGGAACACTGAAGCTTTCTTT
>many|TRBD2|TRBJ2-7|TRBV20-1
CSAFPTSGSYEQYF
TGCAGTGCTTTTCCGACTAGCGGCTCCTACGAGCAGTACTTC
>-|-|TRBJ2-5|TRBV15
CATSRGPSRAQYF
TGTGCCACCAGCAGAGGCCCTAGTCGGGCCCAGTACTTC
>-|TRBD1|TRBJ2-3|TRBV18
CASSPRQGKEAQYF
TGTGCCAGCTCACCTCGACAGGGAAAGGAGGCGCAGTATTTT
>many|-|TRBJ2-1|TRBV20-1
CSASPLGQTGYEQFF
TGCAGTGCTAGCCCGCTAGGCCAAACTGGATATGAGCAGTTCTTC
>-|TRBD2|TRBJ2-4|TRBV29-1
CSVERTSGIDIQYF
TGCAGCGTTGAAAGGACTAGCGGGATTGACATTCAGTACTTC
>-|-|TRBJ1-2|TRBV12-3/TRBV12-4
CASSFKGNYGYTF
TGTGCCAGCAGTTTCAAGGGGAACTATGGCTACACCTTC
>few|TRBD2|TRBJ2-1|TRBV7-3
CASSLGGGRYNEQFF
TGTGCCAGCAGCTTGGGCGGGGGACGTTACAATGAGCAGTTCTTC
>-|-|TRBJ2-3|TRBV5-6
CASSLGQPDTQYF
TGTGCCAGCAGCCTGGGCCAGCCAGATACGCAGTATTTT
>many|-|TRBJ1-4|TRBV15
CATSRDQDEKLFF
TGTGCCACCAGCAGAGATCAAGATGAAAAACTGTTTTTT
>many|TRBD2|TRBJ2-1|TRBV29-1
CSAAGVGVREQFF
TGCAGCGCCGCGGGGGTGGGAGTAAGGGAGCAGTTCTTC
>-|TRBD1|TRBJ2-5|TRBV20-1
CSARDLSGTGGTETQYF
TGCAGTGCTAGAGACTTATCCGGGACAGGGGGCACTGAGACCCAGTACTTC